The 29 T cell receptor beta chains in this list originate from one sample, sequenced in a study of cytomegalovirus exposure and HLA in healthy donors. With 60 Vbeta and 13 Jbeta primers, the PCR was carried out. The protocol was immunoSEQ multiplex PCR, while the TCRdb copy is restricted to in-frame clones and leaves out a portion. The top ten hold approximately 1.1% of the sample, which has roughly 150,000 clones, around 86% seen once. Material: PBMCs. All receptors come from a female donor in good health and CMV-seronegative.

Comments on this clone: Germline is not matched at one junction end, which may reflect a read error. This rearrangement joins TRBV19 to TRBJ1-2; D is uncertain. There are 12 residues in the CDR3. The V gene's germline CDR1 is LNHDA and CDR2 SQIVND (reference sequence). The DNA for the CDR3 is TGTGCTAGTAGTATAAGGGAGCGTGGCTACACCTTC. It specifies CASSIRERGYTF. The full variable domain, its missing parts supplied by reference TRBV19 and TRBJ1-2, is DGGITQSPKYLFRKEGQNVTLSCEQNLNHDAMYWYRQDPGQGLRLIYYSQIVNDFQKGDIAEGYSVSREKKESFPLTVTSAQKNPTAFYLCASSIRERGYTFGSGTRLTVV.

This sequence joins TRBV5-6 and TRBJ2-1; the match to TRBD2 covers 8 bases. This CDR3 has 17 residues. V lost 0 bases and J lost 4; bases outside the gene matches: 9. Germline lookup yields CDR1 SGHDT and CDR2 YYEEEE. CDR3 coding DNA: TGTGCCAGCAGCTTGGGTTCGGCGGGAGGCATATACAATGAGCAGTTCTTC. This codes for CASSLGSAGGIYNEQFF.

V gene TRBV2 combines with J gene TRBJ1-3; no firm D call. Looked up from germline, CDR1 is SNHLY and CDR2 is FYNNEI. This CDR3 contains 16 residues. The germline V and J ends were trimmed by 5 bases and 0 bases, with 14 bases remaining between them. The CDR3 DNA sequence: TGTGCCAGCAGTTTTAACCAACTGAGCTCTGGAAACACCATATATTTT. Translating it yields CASSFNQLSSGNTIYF.

Written as DNA, the CDR3 is TGTGCCAGCAGCTCCTCCCAGGGCCTAGCGGGAGGGTACAATGAGCAGTTCTTC. This gives the protein CASSSSQGLAGGYNEQFF. The rearrangement uses TRBV11-2 and TRBJ2-1, with 12 bases that match TRBD2. The J segment lost 4 bases and the V segment lost 4 bases, leaving 11 bases of the junction unmatched. From germline, CDR1 is SGHAT and CDR2 FQNNGV. The CDR3 runs to 18 residues.

V is TRBV10-1 and J is TRBJ1-2, with TRBD1 matching over 9 bases. Germline V gene data show CDR1 as WNHNN and CDR2 as SYGVQD (reference sequence). The CDR3 contains 15 residues. V was clipped by 0 bases and J by 7 bases; unmatched bases: 6. Here the CDR3 DNA reads TGCGCCAGCAGTGAGTCATGGACAGGGGCGACTGGCTACACCTTC. Residues: CASSESWTGATGYTF.

V usage is TRBV6-5 and J usage is TRBJ1-5; TRBD1 agrees at 8 bases. V shed 6 bases, J shed 7 bases, and the junction held 11 bases outside the gene matches. The CDR3 loop spans 15 amino acids. Germline lookup yields CDR1 MNHEY and CDR2 SVGAGI. CDR3 protein: CASRSRGTGLQPQHF. CDR3 bases: TGTGCCAGCAGGTCAAGAGGGACAGGACTGCAGCCCCAGCATTTT.

The chain uses TRBV29-1 and TRBJ2-1, with TRBD1 as a possible D gene (6 bases). V lost 2 bases and J 6 bases, leaving 23 bases between the germline ends. CDR1 and CDR2 (germline): SQVTM, ANQGSEA. The CDR3 sequence is 17 residues long. CDR3 sequence reads: CSVESWRTDHTINEQFF. As DNA, the CDR3 is TGCAGCGTTGAAAGTTGGAGGACAGATCACACGATCAATGAGCAGTTCTTC.

This chain joins TRBV7-2 and TRBJ1-2; 7 bases agree with TRBD1. V shed 5 bases and J 7 bases; nucleotides not matched to a gene: 4. CDR1 is SGHTA, CDR2 FQGNSA, per germline. The CDR3 runs to 12 residues. CDR3 amino acids: CASSEYRGGYTF. The CDR3 DNA reads TGTGCCAGCAGCGAATACAGGGGTGGCTACACCTTC.

CDR3 loop: CASSVGGQGAGYEQYF. The CDR3 coding sequence is TGTGCCAGCAGCGTAGGCGGACAGGGGGCAGGCTACGAGCAGTACTTC. The J gene is TRBJ2-7, the V gene TRBV9; 11 bases match TRBD1. V lost 0 bases and J lost 3; bases outside the gene matches: 5. The germline V gene encodes CDR1 SGDLS and CDR2 YYNGEE. There are 16 residues in the CDR3.

The CDR3 sequence: CASSLGQGSNQPQHF. CDR3 bases: TGTGCCAGCAGCTTGGGACAGGGAAGCAATCAGCCCCAGCATTTT. This chain connects TRBV5-6 to TRBJ1-5; 7 bases are a match to TRBD1. Trimming took 0 bases from V and 1 from J; bases not matched to a gene: 1. The CDR3 spans 15 residues. In germline, CDR1 is SGHDT, CDR2 YYEEEE.

This clone was seen a single time. The chain combines TRBV6-1 with TRBJ2-3; the D gene is possibly TRBD2 (6 bases). The V gene lost 6 bases and the J gene lost 3 bases, with 10 bases spanning the gap. The CDR3 has 13 amino acids. The germline V gene encodes CDR1 MNHNS and CDR2 SASEGT. Here the CDR3 DNA reads TGTGCCAGCAGGCGGGACGGGACAGATACGCAGTATTTT. It specifies CASRRDGTDTQYF.

This chain links TRBV27 with TRBJ2-2; 12 positions agree with TRBD2. The germline gives CDR1 MNHEY, CDR2 SMNVEV (reference sequence). Trimming removed 2 bases from V and 6 bases from J; junction bases left unmatched: 7. The CDR3 is made up of 17 amino acids. The DNA of the CDR3 is TGTGCCAGCAGTTTACCTAGCGGGGGGGAAGGGGCCGGGGAGCTGTTTTTT. Translated, it gives CASSLPSGGEGAGELFF.

The chain couples TRBV6-1 to TRBJ2-7, with D hard to call. Germline CDR1 reads MNHNS; CDR2 reads SASEGT. The CDR3 spans 12 residues. The germline V and J ends were trimmed by 2 bases and 4 bases, with 6 bases remaining between them. The CDR3 here is CASSELRYEQYF. Here the CDR3 DNA reads TGTGCCAGCAGTGAACTCCGGTACGAGCAGTACTTC.

The gene calls are TRBV6-6 and TRBJ2-2; 7 positions agree with TRBD1. The CDR3 loop spans 14 amino acids. Germline assignment: CDR1 MNHNY and CDR2 SVGAGI (reference sequence). The V segment lost 6 bases and the J segment 6 bases; nucleotides outside the gene matches: 7. CDR3 nucleotide sequence: TGTGCCAGCAGCAGGGACAGTCCTTCCGGGGAGCTGTTTTTT. It yields the protein CASSRDSPSGELFF.

This clone has just one count. V is TRBV6-5 and J is TRBJ2-1; D may be TRBD1 (5 bases). The CDR3 totals 16 residues. The germline gives CDR1 MNHEY, CDR2 SVGAGI. V was shortened by 0 bases and J by 6 bases, with 15 bases between the two germline ends. The CDR3 DNA reads TGTGCCAGCAGTTACTCCAGGGCCCTCGGGTTCAATGAGCAGTTCTTC. Amino acids: CASSYSRALGFNEQFF.

The chain joins TRBV28 to TRBJ2-4; TRBD1 agrees at 8 bases. CDR1 MDHEN and CDR2 SYDVKM come from the germline V gene. The CDR3 contains 12 residues. The ends lost 3 bases at V and 15 bases at J; junction bases unmatched: 7. CDR3 sequence reads: CASSFRQGAAYF. The CDR3 DNA reads as TGTGCCAGCAGTTTCCGCCAGGGGGCAGCGTACTTC.

In regard to this clone: At the DNA level, this CDR3 is encoded by other sequences in the same sample as well. The chain joins TRBV13 to TRBJ2-1, with D possibly being TRBD1 (5 bases). Per the germline V gene, CDR1 is PRHDT and CDR2 is FYEKMQ (reference sequence). This CDR3 contains 13 residues. V lost 6 bases and J 5 bases, leaving 11 bases between the germline ends. The CDR3 is CASSQSRDNEQFF. The CDR3, as DNA: TGTGCCAGCAGTCAAAGCAGGGACAATGAGCAGTTCTTC.

This sequence joins TRBV5-8 and TRBJ1-1, with D perhaps matching TRBD1 (6 bases). Between the trimmed V and J ends, which lost 0 bases and 0 bases, there was a span of 9 bases. Per the germline V gene, CDR1 is SGHTS and CDR2 is YDEGEE. This CDR3 has 15 residues. DNA for the CDR3: TGTGCCAGCAGCTTGGAGGGGGTAATGAACACTGAAGCTTTCTTT. Protein product: CASSLEGVMNTEAFF. The whole variable domain, filled in from reference TRBV5-8 and TRBJ1-1, reads EAGVTQSPTHLIKTRGQQATLRCSPISGHTSVYWYQQALGLGLQFLLWYDEGEERNRGNFPPRFSGRQFPNYSSELNVNALELEDSALYLCASSLEGVMNTEAFFGQGTRLTVV.

The J gene is TRBJ2-3, the V gene TRBV11-2, with D possibly being TRBD2 (5 bases). Germline CDR1 SGHAT, CDR2 FQNNGV. The CDR3 covers 15 residues. V shed 3 bases and J shed 1 base, with 11 bases lying between them. The CDR3 loop is CASSFSAPGTDTQYF. The CDR3 DNA is TGTGCCAGCAGCTTTAGCGCCCCGGGCACAGATACGCAGTATTTT.

The chain has TRBV7-3 and TRBJ2-3, with 11 positions matching TRBD2. Germline V gene lookup returns CDR1 SGHTA and CDR2 FQGTGA. This CDR3 has 15 amino acids. J was trimmed by 2 bases and V by 5 bases; bases with no gene match: 3. CDR3 sequence reads: CASSLSGRDTDTQYF. The CDR3 coding sequence is TGTGCCAGCAGCCTTAGCGGGAGGGACACAGATACGCAGTATTTT.

The chain uses TRBV7-9 and TRBJ1-1; TRBD1 is a possible D gene (5 bases). V lost 1 base and J 4 bases, leaving 13 bases between the germline ends. This CDR3 comprises 15 residues. Germline CDR1 and CDR2: SEHNR and FQNEAQ (reference sequence). The CDR3 bases are TGTGCCAGCAGCTTAGGTAAGGGGCCTAGCACTGAAGCTTTCTTT. Translating gives CASSLGKGPSTEAFF.

This sequence joins TRBV15 and TRBJ1-1, with 9 bases lining up with TRBD1. CDR1 is LNHNV, CDR2 YYDKDF, per germline (reference sequence). CDR3 length: 16 amino acids. The ends lost 5 bases at V and 0 bases at J; junction bases unmatched: 7. For the CDR3, the DNA is TGTGCCACCAGCGTTCGGGACAGGGATTTGAACACTGAAGCTTTCTTT. It translates to CATSVRDRDLNTEAFF.

The V and J genes are TRBV10-2 and TRBJ2-1; D possibly corresponds to TRBD1 (6 bases). Germline-derived CDR1 and CDR2 are WSHSY and SAAADI. Trimming stripped 1 base from V and 12 bases from J, with 13 bases between. This CDR3 has 13 amino acids. In DNA, the CDR3 is TGCGCCAGCAGTGAGTTACAGGGTGAAGGGCAGTTCTTC. As protein: CASSELQGEGQFF.

This clone was observed a few times. The J gene is TRBJ1-5, the V gene TRBV12-1. TRBV12-1 is labeled a pseudogene. The CDR3 is 15 residues long. CDR3 residues: CASSSLLKLYQPQHF. The CDR3 coding sequence is TGTGCCAGCAGCTCCCTACTTAAACTCTATCAGCCCCAGCATTTT.

The rearrangement uses TRBV5-6 and TRBJ2-2; 11 positions agree with TRBD2. From germline, CDR1 is SGHDT and CDR2 YYEEEE. V lost 2 bases to trimming and J lost 1 base; unmatched junction nucleotides: 4. The length of the CDR3 is 17 residues. The CDR3 nucleotides read TGTGCCAGCAGCTTCACTAGCGGGAGTATGAACACCGGGGAGCTGTTTTTT. This codes for CASSFTSGSMNTGELFF.

The chain recombines TRBV27 with TRBJ2-1, with TRBD1 matching over 7 bases. The CDR3 consists of 11 residues. Trimming cost V 7 bases and J 9 bases; bases outside gene matches: 3. Germline-derived CDR1 and CDR2 are MNHEY and SMNVEV (reference sequence). The CDR3 loop is CASIQGPEQFF. The CDR3 nucleotides read TGTGCCAGCATACAGGGGCCTGAGCAGTTCTTC.

The chain is built from TRBV5-1 and TRBJ2-2, with D possibly TRBD2 on 6 matching bases. Germline CDR1 reads SGHRS; CDR2 reads YFSETQ. The CDR3 loop spans 15 amino acids. Trimming pared 4 bases from V and 3 bases from J, leaving 13 bases between. CDR3 in DNA: TGCGCCAGCAGCACACGGCCGGGGGACACCGGGGAGCTGTTTTTT. It encodes CASSTRPGDTGELFF.

This clone was observed a handful of times. This rearrangement joins TRBV5-1 to TRBJ2-7; 7 bases fit TRBD2. The CDR3 covers 15 residues. V shed 4 bases and J 3 bases; nucleotides not matched to a gene: 10. Germline lookup yields CDR1 SGHRS and CDR2 YFSETQ. DNA for the CDR3: TGCGCCAGCAGCGATGCGGGAGCTTCTTTCTACGAGCAGTACTTC. Translating gives CASSDAGASFYEQYF.

This clone is deemed medium-sized (0.01 to 0.1%). The chain joins TRBV7-9 to TRBJ2-1, with TRBD2 as a possible D gene (7 bases). V gave up 2 bases and J gave up 4 bases, with 12 bases separating them. This CDR3 is built from 15 residues. The germline CDR1 and CDR2 sequences are SEHNR and FQNEAQ (reference sequence). CDR3 DNA: TGTGCCAGCAGCTTAAGGGGGGGGGTTTACAATGAGCAGTTCTTC. Residues: CASSLRGGVYNEQFF.